Below, 18 T cell receptor beta chains from the same sample are listed, as sequenced in a study of CD8 T cells in ankylosing spondylitis (dated by TCRdb to about 2017). Beyond this particular receptor, the publication reports: A TCR beta motif of several highly homologous amino acid variants appeared characteristic of blood from ankylosing spondylitis patients.

For these receptors, no antigen is known. The library was produced with 5' RACE. The reads were generated on an Illumina HiSeq 2500. The public reads were reprocessed in TCRdb via fastp at Q25 and MiXCR, keeping in-frame beta chains. Identical CDR3 proteins give one entry, which carries the most common genes and DNA. The sample profile shows 500,000 to 650,000 distinct CDR3 sequences; approximately 5.3% of them were found once. The ten largest account for 3.5% of the sample. The sample consisted of blood, either unsorted or a sorted T cell fraction (not recorded which). Receptors originate from a male donor with ankylosing spondylitis.

This clonotype has ten or more counts. The chain links TRBV6-5 to TRBJ2-3; D ambiguous. The CDR3 covers 14 residues. V was pared by 0 bases and J by 5 bases, with 9 bases between. Germline values: CDR1 MNHEY, CDR2 SVGAGI. The CDR3 region has the DNA TGTGCCAGCAGTTACTCGATTAGGCAAGATACGCAGTATTTT. Its protein product is CASSYSIRQDTQYF.

At least ten counts were recorded for this clonotype. V and J are TRBV5-1 and TRBJ1-2, with D uncertain. Trimming cost V 2 bases and J 2 bases, with 7 bases left between them. Germline V CDR1 and CDR2: SGHRS, YFSETQ. CDR3 length: 13 amino acids. The CDR3 protein is CASSFNKNYGYTF. CDR3 coding DNA: TGCGCCAGCAGCTTTAACAAGAACTATGGCTACACCTTC.

This clonotype was recorded many times. This chain joins TRBV28 and TRBJ2-5; 7 bases match TRBD1. This CDR3 is built from 18 residues. After removal of 8 bases from V and 5 bases from J, the junction contained 23 bases not matched to a gene. The germline V gene has CDR1 MDHEN and CDR2 SYDVKM. The CDR3 nucleotides are TGTGCCAGCCGAAATATTAGACCGGGACAGATAAAAAGGGAGACCCAGTACTTC. This encodes CASRNIRPGQIKRETQYF.

This clonotype was recorded at least ten times. The chain uses TRBV7-8 and TRBJ2-2, with 7 bases lining up with TRBD2. There are 19 residues in the CDR3. The V gene's germline CDR1 is SGHVS and CDR2 FQNEAQ. The V and J ends lost 4 bases and 1 base, in that order; junction bases with no gene match: 15. CDR3 loop: CASSSRTRDPPLNTGELFF. DNA for the CDR3: TGTGCCAGCAGCTCCAGGACTAGAGATCCACCTTTGAACACCGGGGAGCTGTTTTTT.

This clonotype was observed at least ten times. The chain carries TRBV20-1 and TRBJ1-2; TRBD1 matches 8 bases. The trim removed 6 bases at V and 8 bases at J, leaving 11 bases unmatched. This CDR3 region has 13 residues. The germline gives CDR1 DFQATT, CDR2 SNEGSKA (reference sequence). The CDR3 region has the DNA TGCAGTGCCCTAACAGGGGGTTATCAAGGCTACACCTTC. It encodes CSALTGGYQGYTF.

The chain uses TRBV7-2 and TRBJ2-7; 7 bases map to TRBD1. J lost 6 bases, V lost 4 bases, and 9 bases had no gene match. Germline-derived CDR1 and CDR2 are SGHTA and FQGNSA. The CDR3 spans 14 residues. The CDR3 sequence: CASSSRTGWTEQYF. The CDR3 nucleotides read TGTGCCAGCAGCTCACGGACAGGTTGGACCGAGCAGTACTTC.

This clonotype has ten or more counts. The V and J genes are TRBV4-2 and TRBJ1-6; TRBD1 might be the D (6 bases). The V gene's germline CDR1 is LGHNA and CDR2 YNFKEQ. The germline V and J ends were trimmed by 5 bases and 8 bases, with 22 bases remaining between them. CDR3 length equals 17 residues. The CDR3 DNA sequence: TGTGCCAGCAGCTTAAGGGGGGGCAACAAGGGATATTCACCCCTCCACTTT. It is translated as CASSLRGGNKGYSPLHF.

This clonotype has at least ten counts. This rearrangement joins TRBV20-1 to TRBJ1-1; no definite D call. This CDR3 comprises 13 residues. Per the germline V gene, CDR1 is DFQATT and CDR2 is SNEGSKA (reference sequence). Trimming stripped 6 bases from V and 0 bases from J, with 11 bases between. The DNA of the CDR3 is TGCAGTGCCAGTGGGAACATGAACACTGAAGCTTTCTTT. It specifies CSASGNMNTEAFF.

There are many counts of this clonotype. V gene TRBV6-1 combines with J gene TRBJ2-7; 8 nucleotides line up with TRBD2. Germline V gene sequence: CDR1 MNHNS, CDR2 SASEGT. This CDR3 contains 14 residues. V lost 4 bases and J lost 0; bases outside the gene matches: 2. The CDR3 region is CASSATSGSYEQYF. The CDR3 nucleotides are TGTGCCAGCAGTGCTACTAGCGGCTCCTACGAGCAGTACTTC.

This clonotype was found many times. The chain employs TRBV5-1 and TRBJ2-6; D not certain. CDR1 SGHRS and CDR2 YFSETQ come from the germline V gene. CDR3 length: 16 residues. The V gene lost 0 bases and the J gene lost 1 base, with 8 bases spanning the gap. CDR3 amino acids: CASSLGSRSGANVLTF. As DNA, the CDR3 is TGCGCCAGCAGCTTGGGGTCTCGGTCTGGGGCCAACGTCCTGACTTTC.

This rearrangement joins TRBV7-2 to TRBJ2-7; D might be TRBD1 or TRBD2, each matching 5 bases. CDR1 SGHTA and CDR2 FQGNSA come from the germline V gene. This CDR3 region has 14 residues. Trimming stripped 2 bases from V and 6 bases from J, with 14 bases between. DNA for the CDR3: TGTGCCAGCAGCTTAATGGGACGGGACGGCGAGCAGTACTTC. Amino acids: CASSLMGRDGEQYF.

This clonotype was detected ten times or more. The chain carries TRBV20-1 and TRBJ2-3; weak D call: TRBD1 (6 bases). The CDR3 runs to 17 residues. The germline V gene has CDR1 DFQATT and CDR2 SNEGSKA (reference sequence). The V gene lost 5 bases and the J gene lost 0 bases, with 21 bases spanning the gap. The CDR3 nucleotides read TGCAGTGCTCTCAAGAGGGGGACCCGTCCTAGCACAGATACGCAGTATTTT. Protein sequence: CSALKRGTRPSTDTQYF.

This clonotype was seen at least ten times. The rearrangement uses TRBV27 and TRBJ1-6, with D possibly being TRBD1 (6 bases). Trimming took off 3 bases at V and 4 bases at J, with 10 bases between the two ends. The CDR3 runs 15 residues. The germline gives CDR1 MNHEY, CDR2 SMNVEV (reference sequence). The CDR3 DNA sequence: TGTGCCAGCAGTTTCGACAGGACTTATAATTCACCCCTCCACTTT. It translates to CASSFDRTYNSPLHF.

This clonotype was seen at least ten times. The chain recombines TRBV6-2 or TRBV6-3 with TRBJ2-5, with 7 bases fitting TRBD1. J lost 2 bases, V lost 5 bases, and 11 bases had no gene match. Germline CDR1 is MNHEY and CDR2 is SVGEGT. The CDR3 sequence is 16 residues long. This chain's CDR3 is CASSPRGTATQETQYF. CDR3 in DNA: TGTGCCAGCAGTCCGAGAGGGACAGCGACTCAAGAGACCCAGTACTTC.

This clonotype was seen a few times. V is TRBV2 and J is TRBJ2-3, with 14 positions matching TRBD2. V gave up 5 bases and J gave up 9 bases; unmatched junction bases: 4. The CDR3 contains 14 residues. CDR1 and CDR2 from the germline V gene are SNHLY and FYNNEI. Here the CDR3 reads CASSWTSGRITQYF. CDR3 DNA sequence: TGTGCCAGCAGTTGGACTAGCGGGAGGATAACGCAGTATTTT.

This clonotype was counted ten times or more. The rearrangement uses TRBV20-1 and TRBJ2-2, with 7 bases fitting TRBD2. V was clipped by 0 bases and J by 7 bases; unmatched bases: 2. The V gene's germline CDR1 is DFQATT and CDR2 SNEGSKA (reference sequence). This CDR3 region has 13 residues. The CDR3 sequence: CSARDGGDGELFF. As DNA, the CDR3 is TGCAGTGCTAGAGATGGGGGGGACGGGGAGCTGTTTTTT.

The sample holds many counts of this clonotype. The chain has TRBV5-1 and TRBJ1-2, with D perhaps TRBD1 (6 bases). The V end lost 4 bases, the J end lost 0 bases, and 22 bases lay between the germline ends. The CDR3 length is 18 residues. Germline V gene sequence: CDR1 SGHRS, CDR2 YFSETQ. The CDR3 loop reads CASSRPRAGDSPNYGYTF. DNA for the CDR3: TGCGCCAGCAGCCGCCCCCGAGCAGGGGACTCGCCTAACTATGGCTACACCTTC.

This clonotype was found a few times. A much larger clone differs from this one at a single base, so this may be a read error. The chain combines TRBV7-2 with TRBJ2-1; unclear D gene. V was clipped by 3 bases and J by 1 base, with 4 bases between them. The CDR3 sequence is 13 residues long. CDR1 SGHTA and CDR2 FQGNSA come from the germline V gene. Here the CDR3 reads CASSFRSYNEQFF. Written as DNA, the CDR3 is TGTGCCAGCAGCTTCAGGTCCTACAATGAGCAGTTCTTC.